The 2 T cell receptor beta chains in this list originate from one sample, sequenced in a study of cytomegalovirus exposure and HLA in healthy donors. PCR primers comprised 60 Vbeta and 13 Jbeta primers. Sequenced by immunoSEQ multiplex PCR; TCRdb stores in-frame clones only, minus some. This table has over 100,000 clones, 70% to 85% appearing once. Sequencing was done on a sample of PBMCs. These receptors all stem from a female donor in good health and CMV-seronegative.

The J gene is TRBJ2-2, the V gene TRBV10-3; a weak D match, TRBD2 (6 bases). Germline V gene lookup returns CDR1 ENHRY and CDR2 SYGVKD. The CDR3 covers 13 residues. V was pared by 8 bases and J by 6 bases, with 13 bases between. Here the CDR3 reads CAISSGGAGELFF. The CDR3 DNA reads as TGTGCCATCTCGTCCGGAGGGGCCGGGGAGCTGTTTTTT.

V gene TRBV6-5 combines with J gene TRBJ2-3, with 10 bases matching TRBD2. The CDR3 is 16 residues long. CDR1 and CDR2 (germline): MNHEY, SVGAGI. J was trimmed by 1 base and V by 0 bases; bases with no gene match: 1. Here the CDR3 DNA reads TGTGCCAGCAGTTACTCACTAGCGGGACGCACAGATACGCAGTATTTT. Protein sequence: CASSYSLAGRTDTQYF.